This T cell receptor (beta chain) was sequenced in a study of human T cells and chemical hapten exposure. General study points: Those TCRs sitting above 1 in 1000 frequency stayed the same with DPC sensitization.

Documented time point: patch test 2, 6 weeks after DPC sensitization. Treatment specified: therapeutic diphenylcyclopropenone sensitization with weekly scalp DPC. TCRdb reprocessed the RACE reads via MiXCR and lists one record per CDR3 protein. The sample includes tens of thousands of distinct CDR3 sequences, over 9% of them seen just once. Ten or more counts support this clonotype. Its specificity is not known. The CDR3 spans 12 residues. Germline trimming cut 6 bases from V and 7 bases from J; bases unmatched to any gene: 2. Looked up from germline, CDR1 is ENHRY and CDR2 is SYGVKD. The clonotype was recovered from a woman aged 50 to 65 with alopecia areata. Some clones in this sample may be carry-over from other donors' samples. Sequenced here: whole blood, sampled in connection with sensitization to the hapten diphenylcyclopropenone (DPC). The J gene is TRBJ2-4, the V gene TRBV10-3; 8 bases map to TRBD2. The CDR3: CAISSGGNIQYF. The CDR3 region has the DNA TGTGCCATCAGCTCGGGGGGGAACATTCAGTACTTC.